What follows are 11 T cell receptor beta chains derived from one specimen sequenced in a study of early T cells in non-severe SARS-CoV-2 infection. TCRdb re-analysed the 5' RACE reads in MiXCR, keeping a single row per CDR3 protein. The table lists tens of thousands of distinct CDR3 sequences, 10% of them singletons. The input for sequencing was whole blood, taken at baseline. The receptors originated from an adult who was a healthcare worker with PCR-confirmed SARS-CoV-2 infection or an uninfected control (not recorded which).

The rearrangement joins TRBV7-9 to TRBJ2-1, with D maybe TRBD2 (7 bases). V shed 5 bases and J shed 9 bases, with 29 bases lying between them. This CDR3 region has 18 residues. From germline, CDR1 is SEHNR and CDR2 FQNEAQ (reference sequence). In DNA, the CDR3 is TGTGCCAGCAGCCAGAGGATTCCCCCTAGCGGACAGCGGGGTGAGCAGTTCTTC. Encoded protein: CASSQRIPPSGQRGEQFF.

This clonotype was seen only a few times. V gene TRBV7-2 combines with J gene TRBJ2-4; 8 nucleotides line up with TRBD1. J lost 5 bases, V lost 3 bases, and 6 bases had no gene match. This CDR3 is 15 amino acids long. In germline, CDR1 is SGHTA, CDR2 FQGNSA. The CDR3 region is CASSLTGDFQNIQYF. CDR3 DNA: TGTGCCAGCAGCTTGACAGGGGATTTCCAAAACATTCAGTACTTC. The entire variable domain, with the rest obtained from reference TRBV7-2 and TRBJ2-4, is as follows: GAGVSQSPSNKVTEKGKDVELRCDPISGHTALYWYRQSLGQGLEFLIYFQGNSAPDKSGLPSDRFSAERTGGSVSTLTIQRTQQEDSAVYLCASSLTGDFQNIQYFGAGTRLSVL.

The chain uses TRBV6-1 and TRBJ1-5; the D gene is possibly TRBD1 (6 bases). CDR1 is MNHNS and CDR2 is SASEGT in the germline V gene. Trimming stripped 8 bases from V and 1 base from J, with 9 bases between. This CDR3 region has 13 residues. The CDR3 coding sequence is TGTGCCAGCGGCAGGGGAAGCAATCAGCCCCAGCATTTT. Its translation: CASGRGSNQPQHF.

This clonotype was counted between two and nine times. This chain uses TRBV20-1 with TRBJ1-1; 8 nucleotides align to TRBD1. The CDR3 covers 14 residues. The junction had 3 bases not matched to a gene; V was cut back by 2 bases and J by 1 base. Germline CDR1 and CDR2: DFQATT and SNEGSKA (reference sequence). CDR3 sequence reads: CSARSGTGNTEAFF. CDR3 nucleotides: TGCAGTGCTAGATCCGGGACAGGGAACACTGAAGCTTTCTTT.

This clonotype was observed a handful of times. The chain couples TRBV2 to TRBJ1-5; D gene uncertain. CDR3 length: 13 amino acids. V dropped 7 bases and J dropped 0 bases, with 7 bases sitting between them. Germline loops: CDR1 SNHLY, CDR2 FYNNEI. CDR3 nucleotides: TGTGCCAGCACCATGGATAGCAATCAGCCCCAGCATTTT. Protein product: CASTMDSNQPQHF.

This chain joins TRBV13 and TRBJ2-1; D might be TRBD1 (5 bases). Germline V gene data show CDR1 as PRHDT and CDR2 as FYEKMQ (reference sequence). Trimming cost V 5 bases and J 8 bases, with 13 bases left between them. This CDR3 is 13 amino acids long. CDR3 nucleotides: TGTGCCAGCAGCGCATCCAGGGTGCATGAGCAGTTCTTC. Translating gives CASSASRVHEQFF.

This clonotype turned up a few times. The chain links TRBV21-1 to TRBJ2-4; the DNA was not used to check the table's D call, TRBD1. TRBV21-1 is assigned pseudogene status. The CDR3 runs 18 residues. The CDR3 loop is CASSKAQGPPLAKNIQYF. CDR3 sequence (DNA): TGTGCCAGCAGCAAAGCGCAGGGTCCACCCCTGGCCAAAAACATTCAGTACTTC.

The chain is built from TRBV6-6 and TRBJ2-3; 8 bases fit TRBD2. From germline, CDR1 is MNHNY and CDR2 SVGAGI (reference sequence). The J segment lost 1 base and the V segment lost 11 bases, leaving 5 bases of the junction unmatched. The length of the CDR3 is 13 residues. The DNA of the CDR3 is TGTGCCGGGGCGGGAGGTCGCACAGATACGCAGTATTTT. Its protein product is CAGAGGRTDTQYF.

This clonotype came up a few times. J is TRBJ2-5 and V is TRBV7-6, with 7 bases that match TRBD2. CDR3 size: 16 residues. The J segment lost 4 bases and the V segment lost 5 bases, leaving 13 bases of the junction unmatched. CDR1 is SGHVS and CDR2 is FNYEAQ in the germline V gene. CDR3 in DNA: TGTGCCAGCAGCCGCTGGAGGGCGGGAGTCGGAGAGACCCAGTACTTC. Translating it yields CASSRWRAGVGETQYF.

This sequence joins TRBV24-1 and TRBJ2-1; TRBD2 matches 10 bases. Trimming removed 8 bases from V and 3 bases from J; junction bases left unmatched: 6. The CDR3 runs 15 residues. The germline V gene encodes CDR1 KGHDR and CDR2 SFDVKD. CDR3 protein: CATIGLADFYNEQFF. In nucleotides, the CDR3 is TGTGCCACCATAGGACTAGCGGACTTCTACAATGAGCAGTTCTTC.

The chain joins TRBV7-2 to TRBJ2-3; D unresolved. With 1 base removed from V and 4 bases from J, the gap between germline ends came to 15 bases. In germline, CDR1 is SGHTA, CDR2 FQGNSA. CDR3 length equals 16 residues. CDR3 sequence: CASSLGLAEASDTQYF. CDR3 nucleotides: TGTGCCAGCAGCTTAGGTTTAGCTGAAGCATCAGATACGCAGTATTTT. Using reference TRBV7-2 and TRBJ2-3 for the parts outside the CDR3, the full variable domain is GAGVSQSPSNKVTEKGKDVELRCDPISGHTALYWYRQSLGQGLEFLIYFQGNSAPDKSGLPSDRFSAERTGGSVSTLTIQRTQQEDSAVYLCASSLGLAEASDTQYFGPGTRLTVL.